What follows describes a single TCR beta chain. No antigen is known for it. These data originate in a study of T cell responses to AZD1222 COVID-19 vaccine. Broader study findings: A reported finding is that nearly half of spike-specific TCRs target unmutated variant regions. Spike-specific TCR breadth and depth grew following two AZD1222 doses. The donors showed a predominance of white British ancestry and of females, with possible underestimation of clonal diversity.

Germline CDR1 and CDR2: SGHRS and YFSETQ. V was cut by 3 bases and J by 8 bases, with 9 bases left in between. This CDR3 region has 12 residues. Assay: immunoSEQ multiplex PCR; the TCRdb copy retains only in-frame clones and omits some. The sample consists of about 120,000 clones, roughly 87% of them appearing once. The rearrangement uses TRBV5-1 and TRBJ1-3; the D gene is possibly TRBD1 (5 bases). The sequenced sample was peripheral blood, obtained on day 0 of MenACWY control vaccination. The clonotype comes from an adult in good health. CDR3 nucleotide sequence: TGCGCCAGCAGCTCTGCGGGGGACACCATATATTTT. Protein product: CASSSAGDTIYF.